The 19 T cell receptor beta chains reported below all come from one sample, sequenced in a study of blood T cell repertoires in COVID-19. Only in-frame clones appear in the TCRdb table, and some are missing; sequencing was by immunoSEQ multiplex PCR. The sample lists fewer than 400,000 clones, 65% to 85% occurring once. Source material: peripheral blood. The receptors derive from a man under 40 with active or convalescent COVID-19.

The rearrangement joins TRBV6-5 to TRBJ2-1; no definite D call. Looked up from germline, CDR1 is MNHEY and CDR2 is SVGAGI. This CDR3 comprises 11 residues. V was cut by 5 bases and J by 5 bases, with 4 bases left in between. The CDR3 DNA reads TGTGCCAGCAGTCGGGACAATGAGCAGTTCTTC. Its protein product is CASSRDNEQFF.

The chain links TRBV19 to TRBJ1-5; the D is unclear. Per the germline V gene, CDR1 is LNHDA and CDR2 is SQIVND (reference sequence). The CDR3 extends over 15 amino acids. The V end was cut by 1 base, the J end by 2 bases, with 9 bases between. The CDR3 nucleotides are TGTGCCAGTAGTATAGCCCAGATGGGCAATCAGCCCCAGCATTTT. It yields the protein CASSIAQMGNQPQHF.

The chain employs TRBV7-3 and TRBJ1-2, with TRBD1 matching 7 bases. CDR3 length: 13 residues. V lost 3 bases to trimming and J lost 4 bases; unmatched junction nucleotides: 2. In germline, CDR1 is SGHTA, CDR2 FQGTGA. The CDR3 protein is CASSFPGGYGYTF. The CDR3, as DNA: TGTGCCAGCAGCTTTCCAGGGGGCTATGGCTACACCTTC.

The gene calls are TRBV7-9 and TRBJ2-1; TRBD2 matches at 9 bases. This CDR3 is 16 amino acids long. Germline assignment: CDR1 SEHNR and CDR2 FQNEAQ (reference sequence). The ends lost 6 bases at V and 2 bases at J; junction bases unmatched: 8. In DNA form, the CDR3 reads TGTGCCAGCAGTTTGGGAGGCGGGGGGGCCTACAATGAGCAGTTCTTC. This codes for CASSLGGGGAYNEQFF.

The chain recombines TRBV7-2 with TRBJ1-2; 7 positions agree with TRBD1. CDR1 and CDR2 from the germline V gene are SGHTA and FQGNSA. V lost 5 bases and J lost 4; bases outside the gene matches: 10. The CDR3 has 15 residues. The CDR3 coding sequence is TGTGCCAGCAGCCCCCCCGGCAGGGGGTTCTATGGCTACACCTTC. Protein sequence: CASSPPGRGFYGYTF.

The chain links TRBV5-8 to TRBJ1-5; 7 bases line up with TRBD1. V was clipped by 6 bases and J by 1 base; unmatched bases: 4. Germline V gives CDR1 SGHTS, CDR2 YDEGEE. This CDR3 comprises 14 residues. The CDR3 protein is CASTKTGSNQPQHF. The CDR3 DNA is TGTGCCAGCACCAAGACAGGGAGCAATCAGCCCCAGCATTTT.

The chain has TRBV9 and TRBJ2-1; D gene unclear. V dropped 4 bases and J dropped 4 bases, with 15 bases sitting between them. Germline CDR1 and CDR2: SGDLS and YYNGEE. CDR3 length: 15 residues. The CDR3 spells CASSLRGVPYNEQFF. In nucleotides, the CDR3 is TGTGCCAGCAGCCTGAGAGGTGTCCCTTACAATGAGCAGTTCTTC.

V is TRBV28 and J is TRBJ2-7; D gene unclear. This CDR3 contains 14 residues. The germline CDR1 and CDR2 sequences are MDHEN and SYDVKM. V lost 4 bases to trimming and J lost 4 bases, with 14 bases between them. The CDR3 here is CASSSLLSRYEQYF. The CDR3 region has the DNA TGTGCCAGCAGTTCCCTCCTTTCCCGTTACGAGCAGTACTTC.

The chain recombines TRBV21-1 with TRBJ2-7; the tabulated D call, TRBD1, remains unverified against the DNA. TRBV21-1 is annotated as a pseudogene. CDR3 length equals 15 residues. CDR3 region: CASSKHRERVFEQYF. The CDR3 nucleotides read TGTGCCAGCAGCAAACACAGGGAAAGAGTCTTCGAGCAGTACTTC.

The V and J genes are TRBV4-2 and TRBJ2-1, with 8 bases that match TRBD1. Per the germline V gene, CDR1 is LGHNA and CDR2 is YNFKEQ. With 3 bases clipped from V and 10 bases from J, the junction kept 5 bases outside the gene matches. The CDR3 extends over 13 amino acids. The CDR3 reads CASSHPTGGEQFF. The CDR3 DNA is TGTGCCAGCAGCCACCCCACAGGGGGGGAGCAGTTCTTC.

V and J are TRBV10-3 and TRBJ2-3; the D gene is possibly TRBD1 (5 bases). Per germline, CDR1 ENHRY and CDR2 SYGVKD. Trimming left V 4 bases short and J 2 bases short, with 16 bases between. This CDR3 region has 16 residues. CDR3 in amino acids: CAISAPDGGHTDTQYF. The CDR3 bases are TGTGCCATCAGTGCCCCGGATGGTGGACACACAGATACGCAGTATTTT.

This clone was seen once. The chain couples TRBV11-2 to TRBJ2-3, with a tentative D call TRBD2 (5 bases). CDR1 is SGHAT, CDR2 FQNNGV, per germline. The CDR3 is 13 residues long. Trimming pared 5 bases from V and 6 bases from J, leaving 12 bases between. CDR3: CASSRDYFDTQYF. The CDR3 nucleotides are TGTGCCAGCAGCCGCGACTATTTTGATACGCAGTATTTT.

V gene TRBV4-3 combines with J gene TRBJ2-7; tentative D call: TRBD1 (8 bases). The CDR3 covers 19 residues. Trimming cost V 0 bases and J 3 bases, with 24 bases left between them. Per germline, CDR1 LGHNA and CDR2 YSLEER. The CDR3 DNA reads as TGCGCCAGCAGCCAAGACGTCGGGACTCTTACAGGGGGGGACTACGAGCAGTACTTC. This sequence encodes CASSQDVGTLTGGDYEQYF.

CDR3 amino acids: CATSGPGLPLEQFF. For the CDR3, the DNA is TGTGCCACCAGTGGACCGGGACTACCCCTCGAGCAGTTCTTC. The J gene is TRBJ2-1, the V gene TRBV24-1; 7 bases map to TRBD2. This CDR3 is 14 amino acids long. Per germline, CDR1 KGHDR and CDR2 SFDVKD. With 5 bases clipped from V and 10 bases from J, the junction kept 10 bases outside the gene matches.

This clone occurred a few times. The chain is built from TRBV3-1 (or the pseudogene TRBV3-2) and TRBJ2-3; tentative D call: TRBD1 (5 bases). CDR1 and CDR2 (germline): LGHDT, YNNKEL (reference sequence). V was clipped by 4 bases and J by 0 bases, with 11 bases between them. There are 15 residues in the CDR3. As DNA, the CDR3 is TGTGCCAGCAGCCCCGGACACACTAGCACAGATACGCAGTATTTT. Its translation is CASSPGHTSTDTQYF.

The chain joins TRBV30 to TRBJ2-5; D perhaps matches TRBD2 (5 bases). CDR1 and CDR2 (germline): GTSNPN, SVGIG (reference sequence). The V end was cut by 0 bases, the J end by 1 base, with 15 bases between. The CDR3 spans 16 residues. CDR3 in amino acids: CAWSVERTLFQETQYF. The CDR3 nucleotides are TGTGCCTGGAGTGTAGAGCGGACTCTGTTCCAAGAGACCCAGTACTTC.

The chain uses TRBV27 and TRBJ2-1; 7 bases are a match to TRBD1. This CDR3 is built from 16 residues. Germline assignment: CDR1 MNHEY and CDR2 SMNVEV (reference sequence). After removal of 5 bases from V and 3 bases from J, the junction contained 10 bases not matched to a gene. The CDR3 DNA sequence: TGTGCCAGCAGTCACATCGGACAGGTTAGCTACAATGAGCAGTTCTTC. It encodes CASSHIGQVSYNEQFF.

This chain uses TRBV30 with TRBJ1-6; the D is unclear. The V gene lost 5 bases and the J gene lost 0 bases, with 8 bases spanning the gap. Germline V CDR1 and CDR2: GTSNPN, SVGIG (reference sequence). The CDR3 covers 14 residues. The CDR3 is CAWDTDSYNSPLHF. The CDR3 nucleotides are TGTGCCTGGGATACAGACTCCTATAATTCACCCCTCCACTTT.

The chain couples TRBV5-4 to TRBJ2-1, with 11 bases fitting TRBD2. Germline assignment: CDR1 SGHNT and CDR2 YYREEE (reference sequence). The CDR3 length is 17 residues. With 0 bases clipped from V and 5 bases from J, the junction kept 7 bases outside the gene matches. DNA of the CDR3: TGTGCCAGCAGCTTGGCCCCGGGACTAGCGGAACACAATGAGCAGTTCTTC. Encoded protein: CASSLAPGLAEHNEQFF. Drawing the rest from reference TRBV5-4 and TRBJ2-1, the complete variable domain is ETGVTQSPTHLIKTRGQQVTLRCSSQSGHNTVSWYQQALGQGPQFIFQYYREEENGRGNFPPRFSGLQFPNYSSELNVNALELDDSALYLCASSLAPGLAEHNEQFFGPGTRLTVL.